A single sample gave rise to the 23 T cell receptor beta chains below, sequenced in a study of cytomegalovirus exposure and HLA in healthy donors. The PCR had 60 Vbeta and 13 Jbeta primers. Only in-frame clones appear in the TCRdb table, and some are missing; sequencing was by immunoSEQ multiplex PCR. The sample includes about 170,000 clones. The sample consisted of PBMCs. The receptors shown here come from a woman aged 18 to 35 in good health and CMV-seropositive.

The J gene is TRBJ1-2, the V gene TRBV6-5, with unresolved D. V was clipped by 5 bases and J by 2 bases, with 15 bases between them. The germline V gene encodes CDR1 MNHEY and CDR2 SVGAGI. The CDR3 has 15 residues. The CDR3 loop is CASSASGGQNYGYTF. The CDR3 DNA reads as TGTGCCAGCAGTGCTTCGGGAGGGCAGAACTATGGCTACACCTTC.

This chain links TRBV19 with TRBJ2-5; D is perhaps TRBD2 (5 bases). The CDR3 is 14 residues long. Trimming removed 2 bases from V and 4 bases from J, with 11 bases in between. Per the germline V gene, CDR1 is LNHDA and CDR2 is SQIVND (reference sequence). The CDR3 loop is CASSISGDRETQYF. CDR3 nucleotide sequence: TGTGCCAGTAGTATAAGCGGAGACCGAGAGACCCAGTACTTC.

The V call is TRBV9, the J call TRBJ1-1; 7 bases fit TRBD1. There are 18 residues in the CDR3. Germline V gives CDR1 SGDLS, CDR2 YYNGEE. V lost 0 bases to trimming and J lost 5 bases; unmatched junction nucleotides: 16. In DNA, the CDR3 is TGTGCCAGCAGCGTAGGACTGGGGACAGTGGGAACAGGGACTGAAGCTTTCTTT. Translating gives CASSVGLGTVGTGTEAFF.

CDR3 in amino acids: CASRRGPGNTIYF. The CDR3 nucleotides are TGCGCCAGCAGACGAGGCCCTGGAAACACCATATATTTT. V usage is TRBV5-1 and J usage is TRBJ1-3; D not resolved. Germline CDR1 SGHRS, CDR2 YFSETQ. V was cut by 5 bases and J by 2 bases, with 8 bases left in between. There are 13 residues in the CDR3.

The chain's CDR3 is CASIKDRDNEKLFF. CDR3 nucleotide sequence: TGTGCCAGCATCAAAGACAGGGATAATGAAAAACTGTTTTTT. The chain links TRBV2 to TRBJ1-4; TRBD1 matches 7 bases. Germline values: CDR1 SNHLY, CDR2 FYNNEI. The length of the CDR3 is 14 residues. J lost 4 bases, V lost 7 bases, and 6 bases had no gene match.

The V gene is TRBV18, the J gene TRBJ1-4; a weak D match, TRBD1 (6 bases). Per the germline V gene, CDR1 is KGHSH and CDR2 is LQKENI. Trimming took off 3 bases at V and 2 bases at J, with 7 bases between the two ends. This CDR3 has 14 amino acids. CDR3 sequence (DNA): TGTGCCAGCTCACCCAGGGGTACTAATGAAAAACTGTTTTTT. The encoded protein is CASSPRGTNEKLFF.

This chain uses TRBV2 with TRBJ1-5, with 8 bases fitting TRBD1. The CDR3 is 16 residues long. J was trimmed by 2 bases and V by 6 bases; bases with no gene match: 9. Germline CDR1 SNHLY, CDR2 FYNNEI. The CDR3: CASSGGQVVGNQPQHF. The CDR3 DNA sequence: TGTGCCAGCAGCGGGGGACAGGTCGTGGGCAATCAGCCCCAGCATTTT.

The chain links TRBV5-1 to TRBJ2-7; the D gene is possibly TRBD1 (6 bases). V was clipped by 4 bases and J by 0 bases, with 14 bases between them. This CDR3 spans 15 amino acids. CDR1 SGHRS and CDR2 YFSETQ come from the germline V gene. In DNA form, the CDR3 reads TGCGCCAGCAGCCCGGGGCAGGGGAGCTCCTACGAGCAGTACTTC. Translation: CASSPGQGSSYEQYF.

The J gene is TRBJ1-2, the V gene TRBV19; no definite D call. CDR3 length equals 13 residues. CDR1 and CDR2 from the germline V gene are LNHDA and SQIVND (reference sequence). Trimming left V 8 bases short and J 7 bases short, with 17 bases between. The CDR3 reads CASENSRTSGYTF. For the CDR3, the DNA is TGTGCCAGTGAGAACAGCCGTACATCTGGCTACACCTTC.

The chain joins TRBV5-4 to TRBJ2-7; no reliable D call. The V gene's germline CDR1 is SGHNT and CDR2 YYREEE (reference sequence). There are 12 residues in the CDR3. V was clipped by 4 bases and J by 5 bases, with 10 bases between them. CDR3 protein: CASSAQRNEQYF. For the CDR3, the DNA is TGTGCCAGCAGCGCGCAACGCAACGAGCAGTACTTC.

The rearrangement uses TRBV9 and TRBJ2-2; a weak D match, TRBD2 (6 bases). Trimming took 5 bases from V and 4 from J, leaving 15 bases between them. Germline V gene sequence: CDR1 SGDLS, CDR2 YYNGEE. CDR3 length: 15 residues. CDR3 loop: CASRGEGGSTGELFF. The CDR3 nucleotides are TGTGCCAGCAGAGGAGAGGGAGGTTCCACCGGGGAGCTGTTTTTT.

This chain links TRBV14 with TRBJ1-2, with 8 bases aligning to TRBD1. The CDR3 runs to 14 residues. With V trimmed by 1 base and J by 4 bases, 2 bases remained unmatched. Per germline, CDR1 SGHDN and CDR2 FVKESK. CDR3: CASSQAGTGYGYTF. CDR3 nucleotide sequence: TGTGCCAGCAGCCAAGCCGGGACAGGCTATGGCTACACCTTC.

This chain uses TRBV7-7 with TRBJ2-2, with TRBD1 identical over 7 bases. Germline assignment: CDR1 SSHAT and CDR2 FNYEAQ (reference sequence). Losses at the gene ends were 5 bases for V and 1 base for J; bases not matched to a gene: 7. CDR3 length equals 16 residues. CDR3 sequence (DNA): TGTGCCAGCAGCGCCTACAGGGGCCAGAACACCGGGGAGCTGTTTTTT. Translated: CASSAYRGQNTGELFF.

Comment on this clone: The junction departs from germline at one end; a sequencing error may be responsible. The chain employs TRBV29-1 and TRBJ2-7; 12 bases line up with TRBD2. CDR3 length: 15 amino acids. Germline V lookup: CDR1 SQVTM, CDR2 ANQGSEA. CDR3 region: CSVTHRTSGTPYVFF. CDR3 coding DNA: TGCAGCGTAACTCACCGGACTAGCGGGACCCCGTACGTTTTCTTC.

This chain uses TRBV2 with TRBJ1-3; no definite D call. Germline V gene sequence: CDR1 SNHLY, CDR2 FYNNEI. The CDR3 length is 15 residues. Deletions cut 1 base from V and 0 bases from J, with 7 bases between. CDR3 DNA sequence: TGTGCCAGCAGTGAAGAACAGCTCTCTGGAAACACCATATATTTT. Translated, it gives CASSEEQLSGNTIYF.

The CDR3 region is CASSVANGQGANEQFF. CDR3 nucleotides: TGTGCCAGCAGCGTGGCCAACGGACAGGGGGCCAATGAGCAGTTCTTC. V and J are TRBV5-4 and TRBJ2-1; 11 bases match TRBD1. The trim removed 4 bases at V and 6 bases at J, leaving 9 bases unmatched. CDR1 and CDR2 from the germline V gene are SGHNT and YYREEE (reference sequence). The CDR3 totals 16 residues.

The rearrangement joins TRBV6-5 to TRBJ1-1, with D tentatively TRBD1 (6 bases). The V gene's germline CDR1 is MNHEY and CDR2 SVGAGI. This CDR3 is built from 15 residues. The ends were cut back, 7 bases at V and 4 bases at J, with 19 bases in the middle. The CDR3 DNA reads TGTGCCAGCACCCTACGGGGGGCCGTCGGCACTGAAGCTTTCTTT. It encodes CASTLRGAVGTEAFF.

The CDR3 region is CASSETGGRAIYEQYF. DNA of the CDR3: TGCGCCAGCAGTGAAACCGGGGGGCGAGCCATCTACGAGCAGTACTTC. This chain links TRBV4-1 with TRBJ2-7; D perhaps matches TRBD2 (7 bases). Trimming removed 6 bases from V and 3 bases from J, with 21 bases in between. Per the germline V gene, CDR1 is MGHRA and CDR2 is YSYEKL. CDR3 length: 16 amino acids.

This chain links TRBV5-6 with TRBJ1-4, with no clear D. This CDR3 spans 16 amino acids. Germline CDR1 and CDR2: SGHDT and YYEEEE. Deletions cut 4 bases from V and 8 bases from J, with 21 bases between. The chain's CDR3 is CASSQLRALGYEKLFF. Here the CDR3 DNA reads TGTGCCAGCAGCCAGTTGCGGGCTCTCGGCTACGAAAAACTGTTTTTT.

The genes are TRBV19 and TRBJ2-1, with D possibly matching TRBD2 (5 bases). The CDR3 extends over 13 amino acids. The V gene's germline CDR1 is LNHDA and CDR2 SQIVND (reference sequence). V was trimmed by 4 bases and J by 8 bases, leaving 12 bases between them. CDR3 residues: CASSRVGSDEQFF. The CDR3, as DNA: TGTGCCAGTAGTAGAGTGGGGAGCGATGAGCAGTTCTTC.

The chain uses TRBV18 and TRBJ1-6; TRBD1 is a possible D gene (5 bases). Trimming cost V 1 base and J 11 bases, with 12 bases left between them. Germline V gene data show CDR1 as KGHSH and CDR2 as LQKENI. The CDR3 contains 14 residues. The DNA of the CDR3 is TGTGCCAGCTCACCACGGGGGGAAGGCACACCCCTCCACTTT. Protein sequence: CASSPRGEGTPLHF.

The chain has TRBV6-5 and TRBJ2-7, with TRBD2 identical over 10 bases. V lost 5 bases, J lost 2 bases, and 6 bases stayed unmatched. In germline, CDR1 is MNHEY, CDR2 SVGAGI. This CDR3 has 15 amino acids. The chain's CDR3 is CASSPGTSVTYEQYF. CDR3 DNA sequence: TGTGCCAGCAGTCCCGGGACTAGCGTTACCTACGAGCAGTACTTC.

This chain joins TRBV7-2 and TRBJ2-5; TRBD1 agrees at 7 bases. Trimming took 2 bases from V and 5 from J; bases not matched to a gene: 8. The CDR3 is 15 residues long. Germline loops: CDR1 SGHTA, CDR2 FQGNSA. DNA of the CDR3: TGTGCCAGCAGCTTAAACAGGGGAATTGGGGAGACCCAGTACTTC. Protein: CASSLNRGIGETQYF.